The next 23 T cell receptor beta chains were all read from a single sample in a study of vaccination and CD4 T cells after COVID-19. Time point here: late sampling 161 to 241 days after vaccination in three convalescent patients. Specified treatment: roughly 10-day PBMC culture with coronavirus spike peptide pools or control peptides (ViraFEST assay). No antigen has been assigned to these receptors. Sequenced with the Oncomine TCR Beta short-read assay was DNA taken from cultured CD4+ T cells. TCRdb reanalysed the PCR reads using MiXCR and keeps one entry per CDR3 protein. The table includes nearly 25,000 distinct CDR3 sequences, about 31% detected once. Sequences were derived from CD4+ T cells from blood, cultured in vitro, sampled about 7 months after SARS-CoV-2 vaccination. The source of these receptors is a human donor who had recovered from COVID-19.

The chain couples TRBV20-1 to TRBJ1-5; no clear D gene. CDR3 length: 13 residues. With 3 bases removed from V and 4 bases from J, the gap between germline ends came to 10 bases. Germline V gene sequence: CDR1 DFQATT, CDR2 SNEGSKA (reference sequence). The CDR3 DNA sequence: TGCAGTGCTAGTCGGGGTGCGAATCAGCCCCAGCATTTT. Translation: CSASRGANQPQHF.

The V gene is TRBV11-2, the J gene TRBJ2-7, with TRBD1 as a possible D gene (5 bases). Germline V gene data show CDR1 as SGHAT and CDR2 as FQNNGV. The CDR3 loop spans 14 amino acids. V was pared by 7 bases and J by 2 bases, with 15 bases between. In DNA, the CDR3 is TGTGCCAGCAAGGGGCCGAAAGCTCCCTACGAGCAGTACTTC. Its translation: CASKGPKAPYEQYF. The full variable domain, with the rest looked up from reference TRBV11-2 and TRBJ2-7, is EAGVAQSPRYKIIEKRQSVAFWCNPISGHATLYWYQQILGQGPKLLIQFQNNGVVDDSQLPKDRFSAERLKGVDSTLKIQPAKLEDSAVYLCASKGPKAPYEQYFGPGTRLTVT.

This sequence joins TRBV20-1 and TRBJ2-3, with TRBD2 matching over 8 bases. CDR1 and CDR2 from the germline V gene are DFQATT and SNEGSKA (reference sequence). The CDR3 runs to 13 residues. CDR3 sequence: CSVYSGSADTQYF. The CDR3 DNA is TGCAGCGTATACAGCGGGAGCGCAGATACGCAGTATTTT.

The rearrangement uses TRBV18 and TRBJ1-1; D unclear. The CDR3 is 13 amino acids. Trimming stripped 3 bases from V and 11 bases from J, with 16 bases between. CDR1 KGHSH and CDR2 LQKENI come from the germline V gene. CDR3 in DNA: TGTGCCAGCTCACCCCCCTCCGAACGAGAGGCTTTCTTT. Translated, it gives CASSPPSEREAFF.

This chain uses TRBV4-1 with TRBJ2-3, with D uncertain. The CDR3 covers 14 residues. Trimming stripped 4 bases from V and 2 bases from J, with 10 bases between. Germline CDR1 reads MGHRA; CDR2 reads YSYEKL. The CDR3 region is CASSPTGSTDTQYF. CDR3 DNA sequence: TGCGCCAGCAGCCCCACCGGGTCCACAGATACGCAGTATTTT.

This clonotype was picked up a small number of times. The rearrangement uses TRBV20-1 and TRBJ2-7; possibly TRBD2 for D (6 bases). The germline V gene encodes CDR1 DFQATT and CDR2 SNEGSKA (reference sequence). The CDR3 sequence is 12 residues long. The V end lost 7 bases, the J end lost 0 bases, and 10 bases lay between the germline ends. The CDR3 loop reads CSVLGSSYEQYF. CDR3 coding DNA: TGCAGTGTACTCGGGAGCTCCTACGAGCAGTACTTC.

This chain joins TRBV7-2 and TRBJ1-2, with 7 positions matching TRBD1. CDR3 length: 13 amino acids. V lost 5 bases to trimming and J lost 4 bases; unmatched junction nucleotides: 4. CDR1 SGHTA and CDR2 FQGNSA come from the germline V gene. In DNA, the CDR3 is TGTGCCAGCAGCCTGGGGGACAGCTATGGCTACACCTTC. Translation gives CASSLGDSYGYTF.

This clonotype is labeled as medium-sized. The rearrangement uses TRBV6-4 and TRBJ2-3; 7 nucleotides line up with TRBD2. Losses at the gene ends were 3 bases for V and 6 bases for J; bases not matched to a gene: 6. The V gene's germline CDR1 is MRHNA and CDR2 SNTAGT. CDR3 length: 14 amino acids. The CDR3 is CASSEGSGSDTQYF. The CDR3 DNA reads as TGTGCCAGCAGTGAAGGTAGCGGGTCGGATACGCAGTATTTT.

This clonotype was counted a few times. The chain employs TRBV20-1 and TRBJ2-3; D uncertain. Trimming took 5 bases from V and 6 from J, leaving 12 bases between them. CDR1 is DFQATT and CDR2 is SNEGSKA in the germline V gene (reference sequence). The CDR3 contains 12 residues. DNA of the CDR3: TGCAGTGCTCCCCACCCCCGGGATACGCAGTATTTT. It translates to CSAPHPRDTQYF.

A single count supports this clonotype. CDR3 sequence (DNA): TGTGCCAGCAGAAATTGGGACAGGGGGCAAACAGATACGCAGTATTTT. It specifies CASRNWDRGQTDTQYF. The J gene is TRBJ2-3, the V gene TRBV7-9; 12 bases match TRBD1. The CDR3 consists of 16 residues. V lost 6 bases and J lost 3; bases outside the gene matches: 7. Germline CDR1 SEHNR, CDR2 FQNEAQ (reference sequence).

The table lists this clonotype with a few counts. The chain uses TRBV20-1 and TRBJ2-7; TRBD2 agrees at 8 bases. The CDR3 sequence is 14 residues long. V lost 3 bases and J lost 2; bases outside the gene matches: 6. Germline CDR1 is DFQATT and CDR2 is SNEGSKA (reference sequence). This CDR3 is CSASDGRATYEQYF. DNA for the CDR3: TGCAGTGCTAGTGACGGGAGGGCCACCTACGAGCAGTACTTC.

This clonotype occurred a few times. The chain links TRBV6-1 to TRBJ2-7; 13 nucleotides agree with TRBD2. The germline V gene has CDR1 MNHNS and CDR2 SASEGT. After removal of 4 bases from V and 3 bases from J, the junction contained 9 bases not matched to a gene. The CDR3 contains 17 residues. CDR3: CASSAGLGLAGSYEQYF. The DNA for the CDR3 is TGTGCCAGCAGTGCAGGATTGGGACTAGCGGGAAGCTACGAGCAGTACTTC.

For this clonotype: A much larger clonotype is one base distant, so this may be a read error. The V and J genes are TRBV15 and TRBJ1-6, with 7 nucleotides matching TRBD1. The junction had 6 bases not matched to a gene; V was cut back by 4 bases and J by 6 bases. CDR3 length: 15 amino acids. Per germline, CDR1 LNHNV and CDR2 YYDKDF (reference sequence). The CDR3, as DNA: TGTGCCACCAGCACCGCAGGGGGACCTAATTCACCCCTCCACTTT. It specifies CATSTAGGPNSPLHF.

This clonotype has only a few counts. The chain uses TRBV10-1 and TRBJ1-5, with D perhaps matching TRBD1 (5 bases). This CDR3 contains 12 residues. The V gene lost 8 bases and the J gene lost 4 bases, with 9 bases spanning the gap. The germline V gene has CDR1 WNHNN and CDR2 SYGVQD (reference sequence). CDR3 in amino acids: CASAGINQPQHF. The CDR3 coding sequence is TGCGCCAGCGCAGGGATTAATCAGCCCCAGCATTTT.

The chain uses TRBV10-3 and TRBJ2-7; no clear D gene. CDR1 ENHRY and CDR2 SYGVKD come from the germline V gene. V lost 0 bases to trimming and J lost 4 bases, with 10 bases between them. This CDR3 region has 14 residues. CDR3 nucleotide sequence: TGTGCCATCAGTGAGTCGTTCAGGTGGTACGAGCAGTACTTC. Translating gives CAISESFRWYEQYF.

The chain uses TRBV24-1 and TRBJ2-1; no clear D gene. Germline assignment: CDR1 KGHDR and CDR2 SFDVKD. This CDR3 has 13 amino acids. Between the trimmed V and J ends, which lost 4 bases and 6 bases, there was a span of 9 bases. CDR3 amino acids: CATSDPGINEQFF. CDR3 in DNA: TGTGCCACCAGTGACCCTGGGATCAATGAGCAGTTCTTC.

The chain is built from TRBV7-3 and TRBJ1-2; 8 bases match TRBD1. CDR3 length: 13 amino acids. The germline gives CDR1 SGHTA, CDR2 FQGTGA. Trimming at V came to 6 bases and at J to 3 bases, leaving 3 bases not matched to a gene. This CDR3 reads CASSQDRDYGYTF. CDR3 DNA sequence: TGTGCCAGCAGTCAGGACAGGGACTATGGCTACACCTTC. Looking up the rest from reference TRBV7-3 and TRBJ1-2 gives the full variable domain: GAGVSQTPSNKVTEKGKYVELRCDPISGHTALYWYRQSLGQGPEFLIYFQGTGAADDSGLPNDRFFAVRPEGSVSTLKIQRTERGDSAVYLCASSQDRDYGYTFGSGTRLTVV.

The V gene is TRBV19, the J gene TRBJ2-5, with unresolved D. The germline CDR1 and CDR2 sequences are LNHDA and SQIVND (reference sequence). The V gene lost 5 bases and the J gene lost 3 bases, with 10 bases spanning the gap. There are 13 residues in the CDR3. The CDR3 sequence: CASSYGREETQYF. CDR3 nucleotides: TGTGCCAGTAGTTACGGAAGGGAAGAGACCCAGTACTTC.

The chain links TRBV6-5 to TRBJ1-2; possibly TRBD1 for D (5 bases). Trimming left V 0 bases short and J 2 bases short, with 7 bases between. Germline V gene lookup returns CDR1 MNHEY and CDR2 SVGAGI. This CDR3 has 14 amino acids. DNA for the CDR3: TGTGCCAGCAGTTACTCGGAGGGGAACTATGGCTACACCTTC. Translated, it gives CASSYSEGNYGYTF.

This clonotype was seen more than once but under ten times. This chain uses TRBV27 with TRBJ1-1; 7 nucleotides agree with TRBD1. Germline CDR1 reads MNHEY; CDR2 reads SMNVEV (reference sequence). V was clipped by 6 bases and J by 6 bases; unmatched bases: 7. The CDR3 covers 13 residues. The DNA for the CDR3 is TGTGCCAGCAGGACAGGGATCCGACCTGAAGCTTTCTTT. Translated, it gives CASRTGIRPEAFF.

V is TRBV6-1 and J is TRBJ2-7; unclear D gene. Trimming cost V 6 bases and J 3 bases, with 9 bases left between them. Germline-derived CDR1 and CDR2 are MNHNS and SASEGT. The CDR3 length is 12 residues. CDR3 bases: TGTGCCAGCAGCCCCGGGCTCTACGAGCAGTACTTC. This encodes CASSPGLYEQYF.

This clonotype was found once. The chain couples TRBV4-3 to TRBJ2-2, with 11 bases matching TRBD2. V shed 4 bases and J 1 base; nucleotides not matched to a gene: 5. The length of the CDR3 is 17 residues. Germline V lookup: CDR1 LGHNA, CDR2 YSLEER. The chain's CDR3 is CASSPTGTSGNTGELFF. The CDR3 DNA sequence: TGCGCCAGCAGCCCGACCGGGACTAGCGGGAACACCGGGGAGCTGTTTTTT.

In this sample, this clonotype turned up a few times. The chain links TRBV6-2 or TRBV6-3 to TRBJ1-5; D ambiguous. Trimming shortened V by 0 bases and J by 0 bases, and 6 bases separated the two germline ends. Germline CDR1 reads MNHEY; CDR2 reads SVGEGT. The CDR3 loop spans 15 amino acids. CDR3 DNA: TGTGCCAGCAGTTACTCATACGCTAGCAATCAGCCCCAGCATTTT. This codes for CASSYSYASNQPQHF.